This entry is about one TCR beta chain. The sample originates from a study of PD-1 blockade in mismatch repair-deficient tumors. Here immunoSEQ multiplex PCR was the method, and the copy in TCRdb shows in-frame clones only, minus some. The sample yields about 120,000 clones, about nine tenths seen once. Trimming took off 1 base at V and 1 base at J, with 7 bases between the two ends. The CDR3 has 14 residues. The germline gives CDR1 LNHDA, CDR2 SQIVND (reference sequence). The rearrangement joins TRBV19 to TRBJ1-1; D call uncertain. Material: peripheral blood, obtained approximately 69 weeks after starting pembrolizumab. This TCR was recovered from an adult with mismatch repair-deficient cancer. The chain's CDR3 is CASSIGRGNTEAFF. CDR3 coding DNA: TGTGCCAGTAGTATAGGTCGGGGGAACACTGAAGCTTTCTTT.